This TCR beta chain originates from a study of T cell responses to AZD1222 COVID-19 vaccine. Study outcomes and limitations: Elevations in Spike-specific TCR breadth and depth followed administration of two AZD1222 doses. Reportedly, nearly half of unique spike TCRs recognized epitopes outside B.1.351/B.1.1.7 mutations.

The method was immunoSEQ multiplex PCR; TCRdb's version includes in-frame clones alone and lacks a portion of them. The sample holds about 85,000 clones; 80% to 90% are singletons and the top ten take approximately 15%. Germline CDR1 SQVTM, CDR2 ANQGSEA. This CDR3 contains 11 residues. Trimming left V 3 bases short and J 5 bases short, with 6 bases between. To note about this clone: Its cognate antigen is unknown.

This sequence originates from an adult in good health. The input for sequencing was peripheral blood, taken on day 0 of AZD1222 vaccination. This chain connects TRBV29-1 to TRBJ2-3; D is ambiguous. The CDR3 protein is CSVDRRDTQYF. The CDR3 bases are TGCAGCGTTGATCGCCGAGATACGCAGTATTTT.